The rows below give T cell receptor beta chains drawn from one sample of a study of shared clonotypes between healthy human individuals. Some clones are missing from TCRdb's copy, which holds only in-frame ones; the method was immunoSEQ multiplex PCR. The sample has 2 million to 2.5 million clones; approximately 95% are singletons. Sequencing used naive CD4+ T cells from PBMCs. The receptors shown here come from a man younger than 30 in good health. Some clones in this sample may be carry-over from other donors' samples. Each CDR3 is given with its conserved first and last residue. The D gene is left open where the match is weak. Clone size appears in some rows only: once, few, many, or a class for an expanded clone.

clone_size: -; d_call: TRBD1; v_call: TRBV19; j_call: TRBJ1-1; cdr3_nt: TGTGCCAGTAGCCGCCCGGGGACAGGGAATACTGAAGCTTTCTTT; cdr3_aa: CASSRPGTGNTEAFF
clone_size: -; d_call: TRBD1; v_call: TRBV9; j_call: TRBJ1-4; cdr3_nt: TGTGCCACCAGCCCGACAGGGACAGACGAAAAACTGTTTTTT; cdr3_aa: CATSPTGTDEKLFF
clone_size: -; d_call: -; v_call: TRBV5-1; j_call: TRBJ2-5; cdr3_nt: TGCGCCAGCAGCTTGGCGCGGGCCAGGGTGGAAGAGACCCAGTACTTC; cdr3_aa: CASSLARARVEETQYF
clone_size: -; d_call: -; v_call: TRBV19; j_call: TRBJ1-2; cdr3_nt: TGTGCCAGTACCCAAGGACAGAGGGAACACTATGGCTACACCTTC; cdr3_aa: CASTQGQREHYGYTF
clone_size: -; d_call: -; v_call: TRBV7-9; j_call: TRBJ2-1; cdr3_nt: TGTGCCAGCAGCTTACCGGGCTCCTACAATGAGCAGTTCTTC; cdr3_aa: CASSLPGSYNEQFF
clone_size: -; d_call: -; v_call: TRBV9; j_call: TRBJ2-3; cdr3_nt: TGTGCCAGCAGCGTAGAAGGGGGGAAGGTTACGCAGTATTTT; cdr3_aa: CASSVEGGKVTQYF
clone_size: -; d_call: TRBD2; v_call: TRBV29-1; j_call: TRBJ2-3; cdr3_nt: TGCAGCGTTTCAGGTCTAGCGGGAGGGCCGGGCACAGATACGCAGTATTTT; cdr3_aa: CSVSGLAGGPGTDTQYF
clone_size: -; d_call: TRBD2; v_call: TRBV29-1; j_call: TRBJ2-1; cdr3_nt: TGCAGCGCCCAAAGGACTAGCGGGAGCAATGAGCAGTTCTTC; cdr3_aa: CSAQRTSGSNEQFF
clone_size: once; d_call: -; v_call: TRBV6-1; j_call: TRBJ1-3; cdr3_nt: TGTGCCAGCAGTCGGGCGAACACGGTGGGAAACACCATATATTTT; cdr3_aa: CASSRANTVGNTIYF
clone_size: once; d_call: TRBD1; v_call: TRBV28; j_call: TRBJ1-6; cdr3_nt: TGTGCCACCGGGACAGGGGGTTATTCACCCCTCCACTTT; cdr3_aa: CATGTGGYSPLHF
clone_size: -; d_call: TRBD1; v_call: TRBV6-6; j_call: TRBJ2-7; cdr3_nt: TGTGCCAGCAGTTACTCTGACAGGGGGCACGAGCAGTACTTC; cdr3_aa: CASSYSDRGHEQYF
clone_size: -; d_call: -; v_call: TRBV2; j_call: TRBJ1-5; cdr3_nt: TGTGCCAGCAGCCAAACCCAGGGACTGAATAGCAATCAGCCCCAGCATTTT; cdr3_aa: CASSQTQGLNSNQPQHF
clone_size: -; d_call: -; v_call: TRBV6-6; j_call: TRBJ2-7; cdr3_nt: TGTGCCAGCAGTCAGGGAACCTACGAGCAGTACTTC; cdr3_aa: CASSQGTYEQYF
clone_size: -; d_call: -; v_call: TRBV2; j_call: TRBJ1-2; cdr3_nt: TGTGCCAGCAGTGGCTCCCCATGGGACGGAGAATACTATGGCTACACCTTC; cdr3_aa: CASSGSPWDGEYYGYTF
clone_size: -; d_call: -; v_call: TRBV28; j_call: TRBJ2-7; cdr3_nt: TGTGCCAGCAGTTTAGCTTCGGCAGGACTTTCCTACGAGCAGTACTTC; cdr3_aa: CASSLASAGLSYEQYF
clone_size: once; d_call: TRBD2; v_call: TRBV28; j_call: TRBJ2-6; cdr3_nt: TGTGCCAGCAGGCGACTAGCGGGAAGGTTTTCTGGGGCCAACGTCCTGACTTTC; cdr3_aa: CASRRLAGRFSGANVLTF
clone_size: -; d_call: -; v_call: TRBV19; j_call: TRBJ2-1; cdr3_nt: TGTGCCAGTAGTATAGGCAGAGACTACAATGAGCAGTTCTTC; cdr3_aa: CASSIGRDYNEQFF
clone_size: -; d_call: TRBD1; v_call: TRBV5-1; j_call: TRBJ2-7; cdr3_nt: TGCGCCAGCAGCTCGAATTCCGGGACAGGTTCCTACGAGCAGTACTTC; cdr3_aa: CASSSNSGTGSYEQYF
clone_size: -; d_call: TRBD1; v_call: TRBV27; j_call: TRBJ2-7; cdr3_nt: TGTGCCAGCAGTTTGGGGGACAGGGTATCCCGCGAGCAGTACTTC; cdr3_aa: CASSLGDRVSREQYF
clone_size: -; d_call: -; v_call: TRBV5-4; j_call: TRBJ1-1; cdr3_nt: TGTGCCAGCAGCCCAAAGGAGGGGGGAAACACTGAAGCTTTCTTT; cdr3_aa: CASSPKEGGNTEAFF
clone_size: -; d_call: TRBD1; v_call: TRBV13; j_call: TRBJ2-3; cdr3_nt: TGTGCCAGCAGCCCCGGGACAGGGAGCACAGATACGCAGTATTTT; cdr3_aa: CASSPGTGSTDTQYF
clone_size: -; d_call: -; v_call: TRBV7-8; j_call: TRBJ1-2; cdr3_nt: TGTGCCAGCACCTGGACCAGACGAGACATCCGGGTTTATGGCTACACCTTC; cdr3_aa: CASTWTRRDIRVYGYTF